This T cell receptor (beta chain) comes out of a study of shared clonotypes between healthy human individuals (dated by TCRdb to 2020 to 2022). Broadly, across the study: The cohort included a few men and a couple of women between 18 and 49 years of age. Libraries were prepared and TCR repertoires were sequenced by different laboratories using diverse techniques, in order to increase sequencing depth and limit assay-specific biases. Leukapheresis yielded between about 0.9 and 9 billion PBMCs per donor. To estimate repertoire size and how much clonotypes are shared between individuals, the study performed deep sequencing of blood TCR repertoires from a few healthy adults. Broader findings and caveats from the paper: Sampling was limited to blood, and TCR repertoires in tissue likely differ from TCR repertoires in blood. The small number of donors limited the genetic and exposure-history diversity represented. Pairwise subsampling indicated that sequencing depth was expected to affect the degree of clonotype sharing among donors.

Concerning this clone: The specificity of this receptor is unknown. Base-call qualities are not available, and no considerably larger clone is one nucleotide away.

Healthy HIV-negative adults with no recently reported acute infections or vaccinations were included as donors. Every donor was a Caucasian adult living in Nashville, Tennessee, USA. For unsorted samples, 75 million to 90 million PBMCs were counted and genomic DNA was extracted with the QIAamp DNA Blood Mini kit. Blood was collected by leukapheresis, and PBMCs were isolated by Ficoll-Histopaque density gradient centrifugation and then cryopreserved in liquid nitrogen vapor phase. Using the deep immunoSEQ assay, multiplex PCR amplified TCR CDR3 regions from genomic DNA. Extracted genomic DNA from each cell subset was distributed evenly across all wells of several immunoSEQ 96-well plates, and each plate was treated as a replicate. Each replicate PCR for unsorted PBMC received about 300 ng genomic DNA, equal to approximately 29,000 T cell genomes. Unsorted PBMC genomic DNA was sequenced across ten immunoSEQ deep assay plates. Purified libraries were measured with a Qubit 3.0 fluorometer, size-checked on a Bioanalyzer 2100, and measured again with the KAPA Library Quantification kit. A separate single-read 150-cycle Illumina NextSeq 550 flow cell was used to sequence each immunoSEQ 96-well plate. In the original analysis: The immunoSEQ output contained only junctional sequences without quality scores, so filtering could not match that applied to full-length reads. Sequences were annotated with PyIR, a Python wrapper for IgBLAST v1.9, and V/J genes and CDR3 were assigned using IMGT germline references. Reads were removed for weak V/J assignments (E-value above 1e-6), missing CDR3, stop codons, out-of-frame junctions, or ambiguous translated residues. V3J clonotypes were defined as sequences sharing an identical inferred V gene, J gene, and CDR3 amino acid sequence. Percentage overlap between repertoires was calculated by dividing the number of shared unique clonotypes by the size of the smaller repertoire. RTK rarefaction, the Chao1 estimator, and Recon v2.1 estimates of unobserved clonotypes were used to assess repertoire richness. The immuneACCESS repertoire file appears here via TCRdb, limited to in-frame rearrangements. These files lack a portion of the clones; in checked studies, under half of the deficit traces to unresolved V genes, and the cause of the others is not known. V and J calls and clone size are those listed in that table; D and trimming were worked out from the DNA. The sample data list hundreds of thousands of clones, and about 80% of these were observed just once. The ten largest account for about 11% of the sample.

From its cysteine to its phenylalanine, the CDR3 spans 12 amino acids. Just CDR3 DNA is preserved here, 36 bases in frame from base 1. V sheds 3 bases and J sheds 5 bases, leaving 5 bases between their ends. According to the germline V gene (reference sequence), CDR1 reads GTSNPN and CDR2 reads SVGIG. The TCR sequence derives from a woman in her forties in good health. Some clones in this sample may be carry-over from other donors' samples. The source material was PBMCs. The sequence is built from TRBV30 and TRBJ1-6, with no reliable assignment of the D segment. The nucleotide sequence reads TGTGCCTGGAGCCGGGATAATTCACCCCTCCACTTT. It encodes CAWSRDNSPLHF.